These 12 T cell receptor beta chains share one sample of origin, sequenced in a study of T cell changes during pregnancy in multiple sclerosis. Clones were read by immunoSEQ multiplex PCR, and TCRdb kept only the in-frame ones, dropping some. The sample gives approximately 21,000 clones, 85% of which show up once; about 15% is in the top ten. Sequences were derived from CD8+ T cells from peripheral blood mononuclear cells, sampled in the first trimester of pregnancy. All receptors derive from a female donor in good health, enrolled as a control in a pregnancy study.

CDR3 region: CASSVGSSGSYEQYF. CDR3 nucleotides: TGTGCCAGCAGCGTAGGGTCTAGCGGAAGCTACGAGCAGTACTTC. The rearrangement joins TRBV9 to TRBJ2-7; 7 bases match TRBD2. V lost 0 bases to trimming and J lost 3 bases; unmatched junction nucleotides: 6. Germline loops: CDR1 SGDLS, CDR2 YYNGEE. CDR3 length: 15 amino acids. The whole variable domain, filled in from reference TRBV9 and TRBJ2-7, reads DSGVTQTPKHLITATGQRVTLRCSPRSGDLSVYWYQQSLDQGLQFLIQYYNGEERAKGNILERFSAQQFPDLHSELNLSSLELGDSALYFCASSVGSSGSYEQYFGPGTRLTVT.

V is TRBV4-3 and J is TRBJ1-1; no clear D. With 3 bases removed from V and 7 bases from J, the gap between germline ends came to 15 bases. Germline CDR1 and CDR2: LGHNA and YSLEER. CDR3 length: 14 amino acids. CDR3: CASSQVLRDNEAFF. As DNA, the CDR3 is TGCGCCAGCAGCCAGGTCCTGAGGGATAATGAAGCTTTCTTT.

The genes are TRBV7-8 and TRBJ1-2, with a tentative D call TRBD1 (6 bases). Germline CDR1 SGHVS, CDR2 FQNEAQ. Trimming stripped 5 bases from V and 8 bases from J, with 15 bases between. The CDR3 covers 13 residues. CDR3 sequence: CASSTDRLGGYTF. CDR3 coding DNA: TGTGCCAGCAGCACAGACAGGTTGGGGGGCTACACCTTC.

The chain carries TRBV19 and TRBJ1-2; 10 nucleotides match TRBD1. This CDR3 spans 15 amino acids. Germline V gene lookup returns CDR1 LNHDA and CDR2 SQIVND (reference sequence). V shed 4 bases and J 4 bases; nucleotides not matched to a gene: 6. The CDR3 coding sequence is TGTGCCAGTAGTAGCCGGGACAGGGGACCCTATGGCTACACCTTC. This encodes CASSSRDRGPYGYTF.

This clone was recorded many times. This chain connects TRBV5-1 to TRBJ1-1, with TRBD1 matching 9 bases. CDR1 is SGHRS and CDR2 is YFSETQ in the germline V gene. The CDR3 runs 15 residues. V gave up 0 bases and J gave up 4 bases; unmatched junction bases: 4. The CDR3 nucleotides read TGCGCCAGCAGCTTGGACAGGGGGCTCGGCACTGAAGCTTTCTTT. Translated, it gives CASSLDRGLGTEAFF.

V and J are TRBV10-1 and TRBJ2-1; 7 bases are shared with TRBD1. This CDR3 has 15 residues. CDR1 and CDR2 (germline): WNHNN, SYGVQD (reference sequence). Losses at the gene ends were 5 bases for V and 0 bases for J; bases not matched to a gene: 4. This CDR3 reads CASSNRDSSYNEQFF. The DNA for the CDR3 is TGCGCCAGCAGTAACAGGGACAGCTCCTACAATGAGCAGTTCTTC.

The chain employs TRBV4-2 and TRBJ1-1; perhaps TRBD1 as D (5 bases). CDR1 LGHNA and CDR2 YNFKEQ come from the germline V gene. The CDR3 spans 15 residues. V lost 3 bases, J lost 5 bases, and 16 bases lay in between. CDR3 nucleotides: TGTGCCAGCAGCCACGACAGATCTATCGGGACTGAAGCTTTCTTT. It specifies CASSHDRSIGTEAFF.

V is TRBV19 and J is TRBJ1-5; the match to TRBD1 covers 7 bases. Germline CDR1 LNHDA, CDR2 SQIVND (reference sequence). The CDR3 spans 15 residues. The J segment lost 1 base and the V segment lost 3 bases, leaving 3 bases of the junction unmatched. CDR3: CASSIEGASNQPQHF. The CDR3 DNA reads as TGTGCCAGTAGTATTGAGGGGGCGAGCAATCAGCCCCAGCATTTT. Full variable domain (rest looked up from reference TRBV19 and TRBJ1-5): DGGITQSPKYLFRKEGQNVTLSCEQNLNHDAMYWYRQDPGQGLRLIYYSQIVNDFQKGDIAEGYSVSREKKESFPLTVTSAQKNPTAFYLCASSIEGASNQPQHFGDGTRLSIL.

The chain employs TRBV21-1 and TRBJ2-7; TRBD2, the table's D call, lacks a check against the DNA. TRBV21-1 is noted as a pseudogene. CDR3 length: 21 amino acids. CDR3 nucleotides: TGTGCCAGCAGCCGACCTTGTCTAGCGGGACCCTTACACCGACAACTCTACGAGCAGTACTTC. It is translated as CASSRPCLAGPLHRQLYEQYF.

The CDR3 DNA reads TGTGCCAGCAGCGCCGCAGGGGGCGGGTCCGGGGAGCTGTTTTTT. Translation gives CASSAAGGGSGELFF. The rearrangement links TRBV9 to TRBJ2-2; TRBD1 matches at 8 bases. V lost 3 bases to trimming and J lost 6 bases; unmatched junction nucleotides: 7. CDR1 and CDR2 (germline): SGDLS, YYNGEE. This CDR3 has 15 amino acids.

The genes are TRBV27 and TRBJ2-2; the D gene is possibly TRBD2 (6 bases). Germline CDR1 and CDR2: MNHEY and SMNVEV (reference sequence). This CDR3 region has 14 residues. V was pared by 1 base and J by 5 bases, with 8 bases between. CDR3 in amino acids: CASSLFRGTGELFF. The CDR3 coding sequence is TGTGCCAGCAGTTTATTCCGGGGGACCGGGGAGCTGTTTTTT.

The chain links TRBV6-4 to TRBJ2-2, with 8 nucleotides matching TRBD1. Germline CDR1 and CDR2: MRHNA and SNTAGT. The CDR3 contains 16 residues. V gave up 6 bases and J gave up 1 base; unmatched junction bases: 7. The chain's CDR3 is CASSPPGQENTGELFF. The CDR3 nucleotides read TGTGCCAGCAGCCCTCCGGGACAGGAGAACACCGGGGAGCTGTTTTTT.